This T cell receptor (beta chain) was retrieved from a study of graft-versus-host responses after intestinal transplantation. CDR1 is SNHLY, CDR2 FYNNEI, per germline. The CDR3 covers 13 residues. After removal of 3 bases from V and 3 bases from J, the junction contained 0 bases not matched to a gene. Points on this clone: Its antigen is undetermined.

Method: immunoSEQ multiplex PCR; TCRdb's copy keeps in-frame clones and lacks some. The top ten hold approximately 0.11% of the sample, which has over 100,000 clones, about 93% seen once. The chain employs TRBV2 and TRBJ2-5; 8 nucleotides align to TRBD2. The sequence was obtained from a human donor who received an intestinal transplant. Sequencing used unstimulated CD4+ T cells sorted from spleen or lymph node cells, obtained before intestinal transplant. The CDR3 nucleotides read TGTGCCAGCAGTGAGCGGGGGGAAGAGACCCAGTACTTC. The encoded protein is CASSERGEETQYF. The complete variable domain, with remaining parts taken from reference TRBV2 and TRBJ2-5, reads EPEVTQTPSHQVTQMGQEVILRCVPISNHLYFYWYRQILGQKVEFLVSFYNNEISEKSEIFDDQFSVERPDGSNFTLKIRSTKLEDSAMYFCASSERGEETQYFGPGTRLLVL.